Presented here are 3 T cell receptor beta chains from one specimen sequenced in a study of beta chain features in type 1 diabetes. Expressed TCRB transcripts were sequenced, since all the RNA that had been isolated was reverse transcribed. The data were produced by immunoSEQ multiplex PCR, yet TCRdb's version contains in-frame clones alone and is incomplete. The sample contains some 900,000 clones, 15% to 20% of which appear only once. The specimen was naive CD4+ T cells from blood. The receptors here all came from a woman under 30 in good health.

This clone occurred a few times. V is TRBV7-9 and J is TRBJ2-2; 8 bases line up with TRBD1. The CDR3 totals 19 residues. Unmatched junction bases numbered 23, after V lost 4 bases and J lost 10 bases. CDR1 SEHNR and CDR2 FQNEAQ come from the germline V gene (reference sequence). The CDR3 sequence: CASSSGQGRQWRGGPELFF. For the CDR3, the DNA is TGTGCCAGCAGCTCCGGACAGGGAAGACAATGGCGTGGTGGGCCGGAGCTGTTTTTT.

The chain is built from TRBV5-1 and TRBJ2-1, with D unresolved. Deletions cut 4 bases from V and 10 bases from J, with 12 bases between. This CDR3 region has 12 residues. Germline V gene lookup returns CDR1 SGHRS and CDR2 YFSETQ. DNA of the CDR3: TGCGCCAGCAGCCCAACCCTCGGGGAGCAGTTCTTC. Translated: CASSPTLGEQFF.

This chain joins TRBV28 and TRBJ2-4; 11 positions match TRBD2. The V gene's germline CDR1 is MDHEN and CDR2 SYDVKM. This CDR3 spans 20 amino acids. The J segment lost 1 base and the V segment lost 5 bases, leaving 16 bases of the junction unmatched. Here the CDR3 DNA reads TGTGCCAGCAGTGCCACGAGACTAGCGGGATCCAAAAGGGCCAAAAACATTCAGTACTTC. This translates into CASSATRLAGSKRAKNIQYF. Supplemented by reference TRBV28 and TRBJ2-4, the full variable domain reads DVKVTQSSRYLVKRTGEKVFLECVQDMDHENMFWYRQDPGLGLRLIYFSYDVKMKEKGDIPEGYSVSREKKERFSLILESASTNQTSMYLCASSATRLAGSKRAKNIQYFGAGTRLSVL.